A single sample gave rise to the 3 T cell receptor beta chains below, sequenced in a study of response to subunit inactivated influenza vaccine. MiXCR was run by TCRdb on the RT-PCR reads, yielding one entry per CDR3 protein. The sample lists 150,000 to 200,000 distinct CDR3 sequences, about 12% occurring once. Another study also made use of these data, one on T cells expressing NK-cell markers. That paper adds: Beta-chain TCR cDNA was generated via 5'RACE template switching with UMIs.

This material consisted of CD8+ T cells sorted from PBMCs, taken 12 days after vaccination. All receptors derive from a man aged 45-60 years who received an inactivated influenza vaccine.

The gene calls are TRBV7-3 and TRBJ2-3; TRBD2 agrees at 9 bases. The CDR3 is 18 residues long. The germline V gene encodes CDR1 SGHTA and CDR2 FQGTGA. Germline trimming cut 5 bases from V and 1 base from J; bases unmatched to any gene: 13. Written as DNA, the CDR3 is TGTGCCAGCAGCCCCCAGGCGGGAGGGCCCTCGCGCACAGATACGCAGTATTTT. This encodes CASSPQAGGPSRTDTQYF.

The chain combines TRBV7-9 with TRBJ2-1; D possibly corresponds to TRBD2 (5 bases). Germline loops: CDR1 SEHNR, CDR2 FQNEAQ (reference sequence). V lost 1 base, J lost 3 bases, and 10 bases lay in between. The CDR3 consists of 15 residues. The CDR3 region is CASSLEGSVYNEQFF. In DNA form, the CDR3 reads TGTGCCAGCAGCTTAGAGGGTAGCGTCTACAATGAGCAGTTCTTC.

The V call is TRBV4-1, the J call TRBJ2-4; D could derive from TRBD1 or TRBD2 (6 bases each). Germline-derived CDR1 and CDR2 are MGHRA and YSYEKL. This CDR3 comprises 15 residues. The ends were cut back, 4 bases at V and 3 bases at J, with 13 bases in the middle. CDR3 sequence (DNA): TGCGCCAGCAGCCCGATGGGGGGCGGCAAAAACATTCAGTACTTC. Its protein product is CASSPMGGGKNIQYF.